The clone carrying this TCR beta chain has just a few counts. The antigen is undetermined. CDR1 is SGHDT, CDR2 YYEEEE, per germline. V was shortened by 0 bases and J by 3 bases, with 8 bases between the two germline ends. This CDR3 has 14 residues. TCRdb processed the reads anew with MiXCR; each CDR3 protein has one entry. The table lists hundreds of thousands of distinct CDR3 sequences, around 32% of them singletons, with 18% in the top ten. The data stem from a study of T cell repertoires in cytomegalovirus infection. Study at large: Recently described HLA-C-restricted plus well-studied HLA-B-restricted CMV epitopes were used. Notes on the study in general: The response measured ex vivo was dominated by TCR beta clonotypes (HLA-C-restricted and CMV-specific).

The sequenced sample was cultured PBMCs, obtained from culture after CMV antigen stimulation. The chain links TRBV5-6 to TRBJ2-3; unclear D gene. The source of this sequence is a human donor in good health (CMV status not recorded). Some clones in this sample may be carry-over from other donors' samples. CDR3 sequence (DNA): TGTGCCAGCAGCTTGGCCGAATGGACAGATACGCAGTATTTT. Translation: CASSLAEWTDTQYF.